This is a list of T cell receptor beta chains from one sample in a study of breast tumors, draining lymph nodes, adjacent tissues. TCRdb passed the multiplex PCR reads through MiXCR, listing each CDR3 protein once. Of about 200,000 distinct CDR3 sequences listed, under 40% were seen once; the top ten hold about 3.3%. Sequencing was done on a sample of axillary lymph node tissue. The receptors come from a female donor with breast cancer. Some clones in this sample may be carry-over from other donors' samples. Both conserved end residues are part of each CDR3. The D gene is left open where the match is weak. Clone size appears in some rows only: once, few, many, or a class for an expanded clone.

TRBJ1-5 | TRBD1 | TRBV28 | few | CASRDRDYSNQPQHF | TGTGCCAGCAGGGACAGGGATTATAGCAATCAGCCCCAGCATTTT
TRBJ1-6 | . | TRBV7-9 | . | CASSKQSYNSPLHF | TGTGCCAGCAGCAAACAAAGCTATAATTCACCCCTCCACTTT
TRBJ1-5 | . | TRBV19 | many | CASSIKVRTNQPQHF | TGTGCCAGTAGTATAAAGGTGAGGACCAACCAGCCCCAGCATTTT
TRBJ2-3 | TRBD1 | TRBV7-2 | many | CASSLGTGFFPDTQYF | TGTGCCAGCAGCTTGGGGACAGGTTTTTTCCCAGATACGCAGTATTTT
TRBJ2-5 | TRBD2 | TRBV5-1 | many | CASSLAWAGDLKTQYF | TGCGCCAGCAGCTTGGCCTGGGCGGGGGACTTAAAGACCCAGTACTTC
TRBJ2-1 | . | TRBV7-2 | many | CASRSSRGNEQFF | TGTGCCAGCAGGTCTAGTAGGGGAAATGAGCAGTTCTTC
TRBJ1-5 | . | TRBV4-3 | many | CASSQDYPSPGGNQPQHF | TGCGCCAGCAGCCAAGACTACCCCTCCCCAGGGGGCAATCAGCCCCAGCATTTT
TRBJ2-1 | . | TRBV5-6 | . | CASSPERGTAFNNEQFF | TGTGCCAGCAGCCCTGAACGGGGGACAGCTTTCAACAATGAGCAGTTCTTC
TRBJ1-3 | . | TRBV30 | many | CAWSVPPSGNTIYF | TGTGCCTGGAGTGTCCCGCCCTCTGGAAACACCATATATTTT
TRBJ2-1 | . | TRBV24-1 | many | CATSDSRTWGRVSISYNEQFF | TGTGCCACCAGTGATTCGCGGACTTGGGGTAGGGTCTCTATCTCCTACAATGAGCAGTTCTTC
TRBJ2-1 | . | TRBV7-9 | . | CASSWLRAQPTGEFF | TGTGCCAGCAGCTGGCTTCGTGCGCAGCCGACCGGGGAGTTCTTC
TRBJ2-3 | TRBD2 | TRBV11-2 | . | CASSLIAGDYTDTQYF | TGTGCCAGCTCACTGATAGCGGGGGACTACACAGATACGCAGTATTTT
TRBJ2-1 | . | TRBV14 | many | CASSALALNEQFF | TGTGCCAGCAGTGCCCTAGCGTTGAATGAGCAGTTCTTC
TRBJ2-1 | TRBD2 | TRBV6-2/TRBV6-3 | few | CASTRTSGGNEQFF | TGTGCCAGCACCCGGACTAGCGGGGGGAATGAGCAGTTCTTC
TRBJ1-5 | . | TRBV5-1 | many | CASSPGGRNQPQHF | TGCGCCAGCAGCCCCGGGGGGAGGAATCAGCCCCAGCATTTT
TRBJ2-5 | . | TRBV5-8 | many | CASSLVETETQYF | TGTGCCAGCAGCTTGGTGGAGACAGAGACCCAGTACTTC
TRBJ2-3 | TRBD2 | TRBV20-1 | many | CSAAKPSGGYTDTQYF | TGCAGTGCTGCAAAACCTAGCGGGGGTTACACAGATACGCAGTATTTT
TRBJ1-5 | . | TRBV6-6 | few | CASSHSGLGGGGNQPQHF | TGTGCCAGCAGTCACTCTGGTTTGGGGGGTGGTGGCAATCAGCCCCAGCATTTT
TRBJ1-6 | . | TRBV3-1 | many | CASSPRAVINSPLHF | TGTGCCAGCAGCCCCCGGGCTGTCATTAATTCACCCCTCCACTTT
TRBJ2-3 | . | TRBV10-2 | . | CASSELDTQYF | TGCGCCAGCAGTGAGTTAGATACGCAGTATTTT
TRBJ1-6 | . | TRBV20-1 | . | CSARASSRASGNSPLHF | TGCAGTGCTAGAGCCTCCTCAAGGGCCTCAGGGAATTCACCCCTCCACTTT
TRBJ2-5 | . | TRBV2 | . | CASSENHEQYFGPGTGGETQYF | .
TRBJ2-5 | TRBD2 | TRBV7-2 | . | CASSLGIAGGQGETQYF | TGTGCCAGCAGCTTAGGGATAGCGGGAGGTCAGGGGGAGACCCAGTACTTC
TRBJ1-2 | . | TRBV20-1 | many | CSARAGRNYGYTF | TGCAGTGCTAGGGCAGGGCGAAACTATGGCTACACCTTC
TRBJ2-5 | TRBD2 | TRBV11-2 | . | CASSLRLAAGEETQYF | TGTGCCAGCAGCTTAAGGCTAGCGGCGGGGGAAGAGACCCAGTACTTC
TRBJ1-2 | TRBD1 | TRBV5-1 | many | CASSRLQGADGYTF | TGCGCCAGCAGCAGACTACAGGGGGCAGATGGCTACACCTTC
TRBJ1-1 | . | TRBV19 | . | CASSVSMNTEAFF | TGTGCCAGTAGTGTCAGTATGAACACTGAAGCTTTCTTT
TRBJ2-1 | . | TRBV18 | . | CASSPPIPGARQFF | TGTGCCAGCTCACCACCAATCCCGGGGGCCCGGCAGTTCTTC
TRBJ2-7 | TRBD1 | TRBV7-6 | . | CASNPLAVYPGQESYEQYF | TGTGCCAGCAACCCACTAGCAGTATATCCGGGACAGGAGAGCTACGAGCAGTACTTC
TRBJ2-3 | TRBD2 | TRBV7-3 | . | CASSPGRLAGATDTQYF | TGTGCCAGCAGCCCAGGGCGACTAGCGGGAGCCACAGATACGCAGTATTTT
TRBJ1-6 | . | TRBV4-2 | . | CASSQREANSSPHF | TGTGCCAGCAGCCAACGGGAGGCGAATTCATCCCCCCACTTT
TRBJ1-6 | TRBD1 | TRBV2 | . | CASMGQGKGQPLHF | TGTGCCAGCATGGGACAGGGGAAGGGTCAGCCCCTCCACTTT
TRBJ1-1 | TRBD1 | TRBV2 | few | CASRGQAGGWTEAFF | TGTGCCAGCAGGGGACAGGCTGGAGGATGGACTGAAGCTTTCTTT
TRBJ1-2 | TRBD1 | TRBV2 | . | CASSERGTGSNYGYTF | TGTGCCAGCAGTGAACGTGGGACAGGGAGCAACTATGGCTACACCTTC
TRBJ1-1 | . | TRBV19 | . | CASSQKAEAFF | TGTGCCAGTAGCCAGAAGGCTGAAGCTTTCTTT
TRBJ2-7 | TRBD1 | TRBV28 | . | CASSSERTGTYEQYF | TGTGCCAGCAGTTCCGAGAGGACAGGGACCTACGAGCAGTACTTC
TRBJ2-1 | . | TRBV29-1 | . | CSLGQWSDEQFF | TGCAGCTTGGGTCAGTGGTCTGATGAGCAGTTCTTC
TRBJ2-1 | TRBD1 | TRBV5-5 | many | CASSPGTGERNEQFF | TGTGCCAGCAGCCCTGGGACAGGGGAGCGGAATGAGCAGTTCTTC
TRBJ1-6 | TRBD1 | TRBV7-9 | . | CASSLPTGGCNSPLHF | TGTGCCAGCAGCTTACCAACAGGGGGCTGTAATTCACCCCTCCACTTT
TRBJ2-5 | TRBD2 | TRBV20-1 | many | CSARVLAGVIKTQYF | TGCAGTGCTAGAGTTCTAGCGGGAGTCATAAAGACCCAGTACTTC
TRBJ2-5 | TRBD1 | TRBV10-3 | . | CAIIPGQGAQYF | TGTGCCATCATTCCGGGACAGGGGGCCCAGTACTTC
TRBJ2-5 | TRBD1 | TRBV12-3/TRBV12-4 | . | CASSRDREETQYF | TGTGCCAGCAGTCGGGACAGGGAAGAGACCCAGTACTTC
TRBJ1-6 | TRBD1 | TRBV25-1 | . | CASSEWTGGNNSPLHF | TGTGCCAGCAGTGAATGGACAGGGGGAAATAATTCACCCCTCCACTTT
TRBJ2-6 | . | TRBV6-5 | many | CASSYSWARSGANVLTF | TGTGCCAGCAGTTACTCATGGGCCCGATCTGGGGCCAACGTCCTGACTTTC
TRBJ1-5 | . | TRBV6-6 | . | CASSLSGAYQPQHF | TGTGCCAGCAGCCTGTCGGGGGCGTATCAGCCCCAGCATTTT
TRBJ1-2 | TRBD1 | TRBV20-1 | . | CSATGTGGLKAYGYTF | TGCAGTGCCACCGGGACAGGGGGTTTAAAAGCCTATGGCTACACCTTC
TRBJ1-3 | . | TRBV4-1 | . | CASNQDLTAGNTIYF | TGCGCCAGCAACCAAGATCTCACAGCTGGAAACACCATATATTTT
TRBJ1-2 | . | TRBV9 | many | CASSVDSTKYGYTF | TGTGCCAGCAGCGTAGACTCGACAAAGTATGGCTACACCTTC
TRBJ1-2 | . | TRBV7-3 | . | CASSLGDGEGYTF | TGTGCCAGCTCCTTAGGCGATGGTGAAGGCTACACCTTC
TRBJ1-4 | . | TRBV20-1 | many | CSAQELGRNEKLFF | TGCAGTGCTCAAGAGCTCGGACGGAATGAAAAACTGTTTTTT
TRBJ1-5 | . | TRBV5-1 | many | CASSRGRDSNQPQHF | TGCGCCAGCAGCCGCGGACGGGATAGCAATCAGCCCCAGCATTTT
TRBJ2-3 | . | TRBV4-1 | many | CASSVWLGTDTQYF | TGCGCCAGCAGCGTCTGGCTGGGCACAGATACGCAGTATTTT
TRBJ2-7 | TRBD1 | TRBV20-1 | once | CSARPGQGINEQYF | TGCAGTGCTAGGCCGGGACAGGGTATCAACGAGCAGTACTTC
TRBJ1-2 | TRBD1 | TRBV11-2 | few | CAIGTGANYGYTF | TGTGCCATCGGGACAGGGGCTAACTATGGCTACACCTTC